This T cell receptor beta chain originates from a study of pediatric ulcerative colitis. Note on this clone: One end of the junction fails to match germline, which may point to a read error.

This table comes from immunoSEQ multiplex PCR, and its TCRdb copy is limited to in-frame clones, with some not included. The top ten clones hold around 1.1% of a sample with about 4,600 clones, roughly 92% of them seen once. The germline gives CDR1 SGHAT, CDR2 FQNNGV. The CDR3 has 14 residues. The rearrangement links TRBV11-2 to TRBJ2-3, with D maybe TRBD2 (5 bases). This clonotype originated in a boy aged 5-17 years who was a control in a study of pediatric ulcerative colitis. Source material: blood. The CDR3 protein is CASSLVRRADRQYF. The CDR3 nucleotides are TGTGCCAGCAGCTTAGTCAGGCGGGCGGATAGGCAGTATTTT.